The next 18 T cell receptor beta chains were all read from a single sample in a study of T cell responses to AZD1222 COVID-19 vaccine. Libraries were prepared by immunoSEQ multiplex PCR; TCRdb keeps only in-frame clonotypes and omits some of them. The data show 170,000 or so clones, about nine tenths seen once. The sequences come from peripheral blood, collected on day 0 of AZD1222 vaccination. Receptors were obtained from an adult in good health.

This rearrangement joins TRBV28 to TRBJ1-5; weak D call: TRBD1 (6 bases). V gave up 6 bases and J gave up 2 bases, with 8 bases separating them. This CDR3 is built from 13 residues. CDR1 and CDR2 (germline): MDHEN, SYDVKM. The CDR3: CASRWTGNQPQHF. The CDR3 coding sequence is TGTGCCAGCAGATGGACAGGCAATCAGCCCCAGCATTTT.

Here the CDR3 DNA reads TGTGCCAGCAGTTTACCCAGACAGCCCCAGCATTTT. It translates to CASSLPRQPQHF. The V call is TRBV12-3 or TRBV12-4, the J call TRBJ1-5; no clear D. This CDR3 spans 12 amino acids. With 2 bases removed from V and 7 bases from J, the gap between germline ends came to 6 bases.

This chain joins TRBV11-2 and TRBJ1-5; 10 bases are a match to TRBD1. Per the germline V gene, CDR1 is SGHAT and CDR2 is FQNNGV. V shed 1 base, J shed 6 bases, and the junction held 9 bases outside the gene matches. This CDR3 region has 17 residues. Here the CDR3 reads CASSLGLGQGVGQPQHF. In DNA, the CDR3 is TGTGCCAGCAGCTTAGGACTAGGACAGGGGGTTGGTCAGCCCCAGCATTTT.

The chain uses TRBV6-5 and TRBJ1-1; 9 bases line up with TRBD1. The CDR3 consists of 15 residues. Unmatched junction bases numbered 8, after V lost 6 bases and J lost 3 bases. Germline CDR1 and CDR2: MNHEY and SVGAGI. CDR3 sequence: CASRNQDRGHTEAFF. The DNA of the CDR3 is TGTGCCAGCAGAAACCAGGACAGGGGACACACTGAAGCTTTCTTT.

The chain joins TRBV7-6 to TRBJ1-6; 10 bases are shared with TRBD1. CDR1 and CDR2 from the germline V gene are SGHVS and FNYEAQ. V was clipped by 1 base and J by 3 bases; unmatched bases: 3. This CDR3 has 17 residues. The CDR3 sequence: CASSLGTGGNYNSPLHF. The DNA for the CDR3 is TGTGCCAGCAGCTTAGGGACAGGGGGTAACTATAATTCACCCCTCCACTTT.

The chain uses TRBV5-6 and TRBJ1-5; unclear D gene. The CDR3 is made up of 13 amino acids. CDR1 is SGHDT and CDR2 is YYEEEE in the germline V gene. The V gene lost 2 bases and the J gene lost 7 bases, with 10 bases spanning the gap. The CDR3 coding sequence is TGTGCCAGCAGCTTAGGATCGGGGCAGCCCCAGCATTTT. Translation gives CASSLGSGQPQHF.

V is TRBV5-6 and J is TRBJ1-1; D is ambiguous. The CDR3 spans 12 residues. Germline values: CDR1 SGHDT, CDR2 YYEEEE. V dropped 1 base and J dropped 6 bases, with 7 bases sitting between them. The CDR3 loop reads CASSLSVAEAFF. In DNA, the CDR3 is TGTGCCAGCAGCTTGTCGGTGGCTGAAGCTTTCTTT.

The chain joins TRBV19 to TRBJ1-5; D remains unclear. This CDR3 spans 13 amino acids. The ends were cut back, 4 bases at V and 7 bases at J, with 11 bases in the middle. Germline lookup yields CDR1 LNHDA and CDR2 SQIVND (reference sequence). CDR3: CASSNTPQQPQHF. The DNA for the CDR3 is TGTGCCAGTAGTAATACCCCTCAACAGCCCCAGCATTTT.

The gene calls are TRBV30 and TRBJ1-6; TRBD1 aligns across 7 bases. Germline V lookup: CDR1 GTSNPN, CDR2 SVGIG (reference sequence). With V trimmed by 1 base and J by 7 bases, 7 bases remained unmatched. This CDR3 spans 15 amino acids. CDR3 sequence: CAWSGGQGGNSPLHF. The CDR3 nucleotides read TGTGCCTGGAGTGGAGGGCAGGGGGGAAATTCACCCCTCCACTTT.

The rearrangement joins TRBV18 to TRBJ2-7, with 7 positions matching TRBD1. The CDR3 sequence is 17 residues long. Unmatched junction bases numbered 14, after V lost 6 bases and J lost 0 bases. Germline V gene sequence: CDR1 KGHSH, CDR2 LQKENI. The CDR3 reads CASSRIGLRGNSYEQYF. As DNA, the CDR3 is TGTGCCAGCTCGAGGATTGGGCTCAGGGGGAACTCCTACGAGCAGTACTTC.

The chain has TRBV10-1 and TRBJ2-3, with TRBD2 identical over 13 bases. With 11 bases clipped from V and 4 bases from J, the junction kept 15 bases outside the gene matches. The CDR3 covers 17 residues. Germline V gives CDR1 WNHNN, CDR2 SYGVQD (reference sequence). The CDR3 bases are TGCGCCGAAGCTGACCGGACTAGCGGGGGCTGCGCAGATACGCAGTATTTT. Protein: CAEADRTSGGCADTQYF.

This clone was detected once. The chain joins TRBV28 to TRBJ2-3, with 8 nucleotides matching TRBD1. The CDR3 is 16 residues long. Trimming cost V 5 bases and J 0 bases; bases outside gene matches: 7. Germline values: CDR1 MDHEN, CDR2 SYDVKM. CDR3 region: CASSRTGPISTDTQYF. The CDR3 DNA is TGTGCCAGCAGTAGGACAGGGCCAATTAGCACAGATACGCAGTATTTT.

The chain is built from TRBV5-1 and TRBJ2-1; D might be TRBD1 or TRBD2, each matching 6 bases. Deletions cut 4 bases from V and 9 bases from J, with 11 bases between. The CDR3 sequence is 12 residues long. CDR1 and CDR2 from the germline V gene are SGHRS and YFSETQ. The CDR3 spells CASSPRGVEQFF. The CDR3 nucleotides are TGCGCCAGCAGCCCGAGGGGGGTTGAGCAGTTCTTC.

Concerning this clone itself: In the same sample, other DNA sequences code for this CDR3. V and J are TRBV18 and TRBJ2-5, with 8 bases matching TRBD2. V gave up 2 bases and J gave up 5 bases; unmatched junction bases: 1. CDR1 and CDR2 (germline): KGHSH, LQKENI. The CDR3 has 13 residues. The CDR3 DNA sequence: TGTGCCAGCTCACCAACTAGCGGTGAGACCCAGTACTTC. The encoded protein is CASSPTSGETQYF.

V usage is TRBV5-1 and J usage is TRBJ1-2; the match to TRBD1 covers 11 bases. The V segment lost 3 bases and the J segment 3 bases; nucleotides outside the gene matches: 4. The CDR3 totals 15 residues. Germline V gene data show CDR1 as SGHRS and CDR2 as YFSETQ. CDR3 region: CASSYGQGADYGYTF. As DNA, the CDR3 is TGCGCCAGCAGCTACGGACAGGGGGCCGACTATGGCTACACCTTC.

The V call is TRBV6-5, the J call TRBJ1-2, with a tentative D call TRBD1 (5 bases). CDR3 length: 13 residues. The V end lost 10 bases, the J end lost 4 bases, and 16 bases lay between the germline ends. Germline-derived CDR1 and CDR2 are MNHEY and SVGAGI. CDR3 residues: CATTGPPGYGYTF. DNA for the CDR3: TGTGCCACCACGGGGCCCCCAGGCTATGGCTACACCTTC.

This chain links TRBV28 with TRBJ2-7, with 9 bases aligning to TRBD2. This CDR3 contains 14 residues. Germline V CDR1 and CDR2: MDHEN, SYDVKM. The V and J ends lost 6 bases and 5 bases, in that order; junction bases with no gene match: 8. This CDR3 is CASRWGTSINEQYF. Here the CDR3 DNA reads TGTGCCAGCAGATGGGGGACTAGCATCAACGAGCAGTACTTC.

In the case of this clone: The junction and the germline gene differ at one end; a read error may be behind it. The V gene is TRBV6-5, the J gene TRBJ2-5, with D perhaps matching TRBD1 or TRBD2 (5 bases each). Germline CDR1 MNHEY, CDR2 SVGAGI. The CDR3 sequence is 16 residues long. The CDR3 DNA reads TGTGCCAGCAGTTACTCAAAGCCCAGGGACCAGGAGACCCAGTACTTC. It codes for CASSYSKPRDQETQYF.